This T cell receptor (beta chain) comes out of a study of neurological immune-mediated disorders. Whole-study findings and limits: Private repertoires in all groups were suggested, as expanded clones shared no CDR3 amino acid sequences across subjects.

This clonotype was counted ten times or more. Its cognate antigen is unknown. TCRdb fed the 5' RACE reads into MiXCR, producing one record per CDR3 protein. The data hold more than 70,000 distinct CDR3 sequences, with 15% to 20% observed a single time. 2 million PBMCs stored at -80 C were the source of the unsorted libraries. The CDR3 extends over 11 amino acids. Trimming stripped 1 base from V and 15 bases from J, with 11 bases between. Per germline, CDR1 SGHRS and CDR2 YFSETQ. The sequencing input was PBMCs. This chain joins TRBV5-1 and TRBJ2-1; D remains unclear. This clonotype originated in a woman in her thirties or forties in good health. The DNA for the CDR3 is TGCGCCAGCAGCTTGAAGGACGTGTGGTTCTTC. This codes for CASSLKDVWFF. The variable domain in full, completed from reference TRBV5-1 and TRBJ2-1, reads KAGVTQTPRYLIKTRGQQVTLSCSPISGHRSVSWYQQTPGQGLQFLFEYFSETQRNKGNFPGRFSGRQFSNSRSEMNVSTLELGDSALYLCASSLKDVWFFGPGTRLTVL.